A single sample is the source of the 21 T cell receptor beta chains below, sequenced in a study of T cell responses to AZD1222 COVID-19 vaccine. The table came from immunoSEQ multiplex PCR; TCRdb's copy has only in-frame clones and leaves some out. Of about 86,000 clones detected, more than 90% appear once; the ten largest clones hold about 3%. The material was peripheral blood, obtained on day 0 of AZD1222 vaccination. These receptors all stem from an adult in good health.

This chain uses TRBV28 with TRBJ1-5; D call uncertain. Trimming left V 8 bases short and J 4 bases short, with 9 bases between. CDR1 is MDHEN and CDR2 is SYDVKM in the germline V gene. There are 12 residues in the CDR3. In DNA form, the CDR3 reads TGTGCCAGCGCCGCACGAAATCAGCCCCAGCATTTT. It specifies CASAARNQPQHF.

V and J are TRBV5-5 and TRBJ2-1; the D gene is possibly TRBD2 (5 bases). Trimming removed 1 base at V and 6 bases at J, with 14 bases between. The CDR3 spans 15 residues. Germline V lookup: CDR1 SGHKS, CDR2 YYEKEE (reference sequence). The CDR3 here is CASSLMGVIANEQFF. The CDR3 coding sequence is TGTGCCAGCAGCTTGATGGGAGTAATCGCCAATGAGCAGTTCTTC.

The chain is built from TRBV3-1 (or the pseudogene TRBV3-2) and TRBJ1-2; D is undetermined. The germline V gene encodes CDR1 LGHDT and CDR2 YNNKEL (reference sequence). CDR3 length: 16 residues. Trimming shortened V by 1 base and J by 2 bases, and 14 bases separated the two germline ends. The CDR3 loop reads CASSQAVGSSNYGYTF. The CDR3 DNA sequence: TGTGCCAGCAGCCAAGCGGTGGGCAGTTCGAACTATGGCTACACCTTC.

The count of this clone is one. The chain uses TRBV3-1 (or the pseudogene TRBV3-2) and TRBJ2-7; D possibly corresponds to TRBD2 (5 bases). The V gene's germline CDR1 is LGHDT and CDR2 YNNKEL (reference sequence). V gave up 6 bases and J gave up 5 bases, with 17 bases separating them. The CDR3 sequence is 14 residues long. The CDR3 coding sequence is TGTGCCAGCAGGTCGGCGGGCCCTCGGGACGAGCAGTACTTC. This translates into CASRSAGPRDEQYF.

This chain links TRBV4-1 with TRBJ2-1; 8 bases align to TRBD1. The CDR3 has 20 amino acids. Per germline, CDR1 MGHRA and CDR2 YSYEKL. With 1 base clipped from V and 2 bases from J, the junction kept 16 bases outside the gene matches. The CDR3 DNA reads TGCGCCAGCAGCCAAGCCCCCCCGCCTTCGGACAGGGCGGCCTACAATGAGCAGTTCTTC. This sequence encodes CASSQAPPPSDRAAYNEQFF.

The chain uses TRBV10-3 and TRBJ1-4; D unclear. Trimming took off 8 bases at V and 7 bases at J, with 17 bases between the two ends. Germline values: CDR1 ENHRY, CDR2 SYGVKD. The CDR3 extends over 14 amino acids. The CDR3 reads CAIAPEARGEKLFF. As DNA, the CDR3 is TGTGCCATCGCCCCGGAAGCCCGGGGTGAAAAACTGTTTTTT.

The J gene is TRBJ1-4, the V gene TRBV7-9, with 11 bases that match TRBD1. The germline gives CDR1 SEHNR, CDR2 FQNEAQ (reference sequence). The CDR3 length is 16 residues. V shed 5 bases and J 8 bases; nucleotides not matched to a gene: 10. CDR3 in amino acids: CASSEGTGGIREKLFF. CDR3 nucleotide sequence: TGTGCCAGCAGCGAAGGGACAGGGGGAATTCGCGAAAAACTGTTTTTT.

CDR3 DNA: TGTGCCAGCAGCCAGCCCCTCGGACAGGGGGCTGTAAAACTGTTTTTT. This gives the protein CASSQPLGQGAVKLFF. The chain carries TRBV28 and TRBJ1-4, with 11 bases aligning to TRBD1. CDR1 and CDR2 (germline): MDHEN, SYDVKM. This CDR3 is 16 amino acids long. J was trimmed by 10 bases and V by 6 bases; bases with no gene match: 13.

This clone was detected only once. The genes are TRBV9 and TRBJ2-3, with TRBD2 identical over 12 bases. Germline V gives CDR1 SGDLS, CDR2 YYNGEE. With V trimmed by 4 bases and J by 3 bases, 21 bases remained unmatched. The CDR3 covers 21 residues. This CDR3 reads CASSPPVLSPGLAGFTDTQYF. CDR3 sequence (DNA): TGTGCCAGCAGCCCTCCGGTCCTAAGTCCCGGACTAGCGGGATTTACAGATACGCAGTATTTT. The complete variable domain, with remaining parts taken from reference TRBV9 and TRBJ2-3, reads DSGVTQTPKHLITATGQRVTLRCSPRSGDLSVYWYQQSLDQGLQFLIQYYNGEERAKGNILERFSAQQFPDLHSELNLSSLELGDSALYFCASSPPVLSPGLAGFTDTQYFGPGTRLTVL.

Worth noting for this clone: Germline is not matched at one junction end, which may reflect a read error. The rearrangement uses TRBV19 and TRBJ1-6; D unclear. Germline V gene data show CDR1 as LNHDA and CDR2 as SQIVND (reference sequence). The CDR3 spans 14 residues. The CDR3 loop is CASSLLNLNSPLHF. In nucleotides, the CDR3 is TGTGCCAGTAGTCTTCTAAATCTAAATTCACCCCTCCATTTT.

The gene calls are TRBV27 and TRBJ2-7; unclear D gene. This CDR3 has 15 residues. Germline CDR1 and CDR2: MNHEY and SMNVEV (reference sequence). Deletions cut 7 bases from V and 2 bases from J, with 18 bases between. The CDR3 bases are TGTGCCAGCACCAGCTTTGGGGTGGGCCCCTACGAGCAGTACTTC. The encoded protein is CASTSFGVGPYEQYF.

CDR3 protein: CASYSGGQGLIGVGSYNSPLHF. CDR3 bases: TGTGCCAGCTACTCCGGAGGACAGGGTTTAATAGGTGTGGGCTCCTATAATTCACCCCTCCACTTT. The chain carries TRBV7-8 and TRBJ1-6; TRBD1 aligns across 8 bases. Per the germline V gene, CDR1 is SGHVS and CDR2 is FQNEAQ. Trimming removed 8 bases from V and 0 bases from J; junction bases left unmatched: 24. This CDR3 spans 22 amino acids. The complete variable domain, with remaining parts taken from reference TRBV7-8 and TRBJ1-6, reads GAGVSQSPRYKVAKRGQDVALRCDPISGHVSLFWYQQALGQGPEFLTYFQNEAQLDKSGLPSDRFFAERPEGSVSTLKIQRTQQEDSAVYLCASYSGGQGLIGVGSYNSPLHFGNGTRLTVT.

This chain joins TRBV15 and TRBJ1-1; weak D call: TRBD1 (5 bases). This CDR3 region has 13 residues. Germline loops: CDR1 LNHNV, CDR2 YYDKDF (reference sequence). Trimming pared 0 bases from V and 8 bases from J, leaving 10 bases between. In DNA form, the CDR3 reads TGTGCCACCAGCAGAGATCAGGGCAGGGAAGCTTTCTTT. The encoded protein is CATSRDQGREAFF. The whole variable domain, remainder taken from reference TRBV15 and TRBJ1-1, is DAMVIQNPRYQVTQFGKPVTLSCSQTLNHNVMYWYQQKSSQAPKLLFHYYDKDFNNEADTPDNFQSRRPNTSFCFLDIRSPGLGDTAMYLCATSRDQGREAFFGQGTRLTVV.

The V call is TRBV9, the J call TRBJ1-4; D is perhaps TRBD1 (6 bases). Trimming removed 0 bases from V and 3 bases from J, with 9 bases in between. CDR1 and CDR2 from the germline V gene are SGDLS and YYNGEE. The CDR3 loop spans 15 amino acids. The CDR3 is CASSVGQVPNEKLFF. The CDR3 bases are TGTGCCAGCAGCGTAGGACAGGTTCCTAATGAAAAACTGTTTTTT.

The J gene is TRBJ2-7, the V gene TRBV11-2, with 11 bases that match TRBD2. With V trimmed by 2 bases and J by 4 bases, 4 bases remained unmatched. The CDR3 has 15 residues. Germline V gives CDR1 SGHAT, CDR2 FQNNGV. CDR3 coding DNA: TGTGCCAGCAGCTTATCGGCTAGCGGGAGGTACGAGCAGTACTTC. Translation: CASSLSASGRYEQYF.

The chain joins TRBV3-1 (or the pseudogene TRBV3-2) to TRBJ1-1; no firm D call. The CDR3 has 13 amino acids. CDR1 and CDR2 (germline): LGHDT, YNNKEL (reference sequence). The ends were cut back, 5 bases at V and 5 bases at J, with 12 bases in the middle. The CDR3 region has the DNA TGTGCCAGCAGCGGGGTGGGGAGGACTGAAGCTTTCTTT. Protein sequence: CASSGVGRTEAFF.

This clone appeared a single time. V is TRBV6-5 and J is TRBJ1-1; 9 bases map to TRBD1. Per germline, CDR1 MNHEY and CDR2 SVGAGI. Trimming took 4 bases from V and 7 from J; bases not matched to a gene: 4. There are 13 residues in the CDR3. CDR3: CASSFTGGGEAFF. The CDR3 nucleotides are TGTGCCAGCAGTTTCACAGGGGGCGGTGAAGCTTTCTTT.

The genes are TRBV10-3 and TRBJ1-2; TRBD1 might be the D (6 bases). CDR1 and CDR2 from the germline V gene are ENHRY and SYGVKD. This CDR3 comprises 13 residues. V lost 8 bases to trimming and J lost 1 base, with 11 bases between them. CDR3: CAIQGTGNYGYTF. The CDR3 DNA reads as TGTGCCATCCAGGGGACGGGTAACTATGGCTACACCTTC.

This chain links TRBV28 with TRBJ1-1; tentative D call: TRBD1 (5 bases). V lost 6 bases and J 1 base, leaving 12 bases between the germline ends. Germline values: CDR1 MDHEN, CDR2 SYDVKM. CDR3 length: 14 residues. The DNA for the CDR3 is TGTGCCAGCAGCGCCGGGACTGAGAACACTGAAGCTTTCTTT. Residues: CASSAGTENTEAFF.

The J gene is TRBJ1-1, the V gene TRBV19; D is possibly TRBD1 (5 bases). The V end lost 4 bases, the J end lost 12 bases, and 24 bases lay between the germline ends. CDR3 length equals 15 residues. Germline V gene data show CDR1 as LNHDA and CDR2 as SQIVND (reference sequence). CDR3 nucleotide sequence: TGTGCCAGTAGTACTACCCCTCGACAGCCTTTCGGATCTTTCTTT. As protein: CASSTTPRQPFGSFF.

The chain employs TRBV18 and TRBJ1-3, with D unclear. This CDR3 spans 14 amino acids. V was clipped by 2 bases and J by 1 base, with 6 bases between them. Germline V gives CDR1 KGHSH, CDR2 LQKENI. Written as DNA, the CDR3 is TGTGCCAGCTCACCAAGAGAGTCTGGAAACACCATATATTTT. This codes for CASSPRESGNTIYF.